This note documents a single T cell receptor (beta chain) sequence. What this receptor recognizes is not known. Per-nucleotide qualities are absent, and no much larger clonotype sits a single base away. The data stem from a study of cytomegalovirus exposure and HLA in healthy donors (TCRdb year 2017). Regarding the study in general: An earlier analysis of some 500 of the donors reported about 250 Gb of sequence data and around 110 million unique TCR beta sequences from roughly 200 million T cells. About 300 gigabases of sequencing data and approximately 91 million unique TCR sequences made up an early release that covered approximately 620 HLA-typed donors. Of the 300 to 500 genotyped donors, 70% to 90% were placed in the genetic ancestry cluster associated with self-reported Caucasian donors. The aim of the study was to test whether cataloging public T cell receptors could identify signatures of past pathogen exposure. The study used immunosequencing to profile the T cell repertoires of approximately 640 subjects and linked those repertoires to cytomegalovirus serostatus. In addition to the first cohort of approximately 670 subjects, a separate validation cohort of approximately 110 different subjects was used. High-throughput TCR immunosequencing, statistical association of individual TCRs with disease status, and machine learning were combined to predict cytomegalovirus infection status. A later analysis re-examined previously published TCR beta repertoires from around 670 donors and added high-resolution HLA genotyping to investigate patterns of TCR occurrence. The later analysis used no new phenotypic data to find candidate immune exposures, relying instead on TCR beta sequences and their occurrence across donors. An earlier analysis of around 580 of the donors used high-throughput TCR beta sequencing to judge whether each TCR beta V gene segment behaved as functional or pseudogenic. Donor age, sex, ethnicity and CMV serostatus were compiled together with the repertoire data. A later genetic analysis used genome-wide SNP genotypes for about three fifths of the 666 donors, treating that subset as a discovery cohort. All discovery cohort repertoires had been generated using a single sequencing platform. Class I and class II HLA loci were covered by the typing at four-digit resolution. Typing coverage differed by locus: A, B, C, DRB1 and DQB1 were typed in roughly 620-630 donors, DQA1 in about 550, DPA1 in 600 to 610, and DPB1 in 472. About five DR-DQ haplotypes were treated as single units for association and clustering because of strong linkage in the cohort. Across 300 to 400 genotyped donors of the cohort, an average of roughly 230,000 unique TCR beta nucleotide sequences per donor were sequenced, and around 20% of those sequences were non-productive.

Library prep was done by the immunoSEQ multiplex PCR assay. For the multiplex PCR, a mixture combining 60 forward primers for TCR Vbeta segments and 13 reverse primers for TCR Jbeta segments was used. Amplification of the CDR3 region of rearranged TCR beta genes was performed with a multiplex PCR assay on genomic DNA. On the Illumina HiSeq System, the amplified TCR beta libraries were sequenced as 87-base-pair reads. On the study's bioinformatics: In a later analysis, tens of millions of unique TCR beta chains were counted across the 650 to 700 repertoires, and around 11 million of these chains were shared by at least two donors. Raw reads were error-corrected and collapsed into unique sequences by a nearest-neighbor algorithm in which closely related sequences were merged to remove PCR and sequencing errors. CDR3 sequences were aligned to IMGT reference sequences to assign V, D and J gene segments. For a sequence to be retained, a match of at least six nucleotides was required to both a V gene segment and a J gene segment. Rearrangements were called productive when the CDR3 lacked stop codons and stayed in frame with V and J; all others were non-productive. CDR3 was defined by IMGT convention, running from the second conserved V-encoded cysteine to the conserved J-encoded phenylalanine. Sequences without an unambiguous match to a single V gene segment were excluded from the earlier analysis of 450 to 750 of the donors. An earlier analysis of about 590 of the donors classified V segments as functional when productive rearrangements were above 56.7% and as segregating when the standard deviation between donors was above 5%. A statistical classification framework was developed to diagnose cytomegalovirus status using the catalog of TCR beta chain sequences. In a later analysis, TCR nucleotide sequences were compared against IMGT/GENE-DB human TR gene sequences so that V and J genes could be assigned. Using the TCRdist pipeline, a later analysis assigned CDR3 sequences along with most-parsimonious VDJ recombination scenarios. In a later analysis, each TCR beta chain was defined by its CDR3 amino acid sequence together with its V-gene family, and reads lacking a unique V-gene family were excluded. A later analysis removed 592 highly shared, low-generation-probability nucleotide sequences to deal with suspected cross-contamination and a sequencing artifact. A later analysis calculated a clonal expansion index for each public chain from normalized within-repertoire ranks of inferred template counts. In a later analysis, generation probabilities were computed using a VDJ recombination model fitted to out-of-frame rearrangements, and the results were checked against IGoR. In a later analysis, TCR-TCR, TCR-HLA and TCR-CMV co-occurrence was scored with hypergeometric tests, and a repertoire-size bias correction was applied to TCR pairs. To estimate false discovery rates, a later analysis permuted the HLA or CMV assignments 20 times. In a later analysis, co-occurring TCRs were grouped with DBSCAN, and TCRdist sequence similarity was added when clustering was performed within HLA-allele-positive subsets. For co-occurrence clustering, repertoires with fewer than 30,000 or more than 120,000 public chains were excluded, along with a handful of repertoires with anomalous nucleotide sharing. TCRdb mirrors the immuneACCESS table, restricted to in-frame sequences. Some clones are absent from its copies; in checked studies, under half trace to an unresolved V gene, and the reason for the others is unknown. V and J calls and clone size come straight from that table; D and trimming were deduced from the DNA. In all, the sample holds 150,000 or so clones, and over 70% of those were seen once. Around 13% of the sample is held by the ten biggest clonotypes.

Counted from cysteine to phenylalanine, this CDR3 has 15 amino acids. Only CDR3 DNA is held: 45 bases, read in frame from base 1. V is cut by 6 bases and J by 0 bases, and the space between the germline ends is 11 bases. From a lookup of the germline V gene, CDR1 and CDR2 are WSHSY and SAAADI. In total, roughly 710 healthy bone marrow donors made up the cohort. All cohort members were sampled while nominally healthy, although unrecorded immune exposures were likely present. The donor tested CMV seropositive, placing the donor among the roughly 270 seropositive members of the cohort. A peripheral blood sample was provided by each donor, and peripheral blood mononuclear cells were used for TCR beta sequencing. Genomic DNA extraction from the blood cell samples was performed with the Qiagen DNeasy Blood Extraction Kit. General findings and caveats noted by the study authors: The classifier was reported to diagnose cytomegalovirus status with high specificity and sensitivity in both the original and validation cohorts. Most CMV-associated TCR beta chains appeared to be HLA-restricted in a later analysis, and the HLA associations seemed to be driven largely by CMV exposure. Compared with equally common non-associated chains, HLA-associated TCR beta chains in a later analysis were more clonally expanded and had lower generation probabilities. The sequencing pipeline was judged likely to have produced a cluster of highly shared sequence variants as a technical artifact. At a false discovery rate of 0.05, a later analysis linked under 20,000 TCR beta sequences to specific HLA alleles. A total of fewer than 200 TCR beta chains were listed by the study as associated with cytomegalovirus. When HLA alleles, especially DR and DQ, strongly co-occurred, attributing TCR associations to individual alleles was difficult. In a later analysis, the rate of TCR association differed among HLA loci, with DRB1 alleles having the most associated TCRs and HLA-C alleles having the fewest. Sequencing depth was assumed to be roughly uniform across donors in the presence/absence analyses, though that assumption may not hold. In a later genetic analysis, a missense DCLRE1C variant was associated with V-gene and J-gene trimming of TCR beta chains, and the association was replicated in an independent cohort. A further reported finding was that TCR beta sequences accurately predicted the HLA-A and HLA-B alleles for most subjects in the first cohort. The 87-base-pair reads could not distinguish some IMGT-functional V segments, including TRBV6-2 and TRBV6-3, so those segments were excluded. Because some donors lacked HLA typing at each locus, the association tests relied only on the typed subset. The earlier analysis of nearly 600 of the donors excluded over 15 rarely observed V segments, including chromosome 9 orphons, because counts were too low. Correlated functional status among segregating V segments might be attributable to linkage disequilibrium, but an unknown experimental factor could not be ruled out. This cohort had only TCR beta chains sequenced, and the lack of alpha or paired-chain data limited which features could be detected. CMV serostatus was the only immune exposure information available for the cohort. Compared with the roughly 720-donor mean, donors in an Asian-associated ancestry cluster had fewer N-insertions in productive TCRs, according to a later genetic analysis. Broadly in line with IMGT annotations, most TCR beta V segments showed up in productive rearrangements about 90% or about 30% of the time in an earlier analysis of several hundred of the donors. According to a later analysis, parvovirus B19, influenza, CMV and Epstein-Barr virus appeared linked to several top co-occurrence clusters. It was suggested by the authors that the approach could potentially be generalized to other disease states and immunological phenotypes. Across donors, most TCR sequences were observed very rarely, whereas some public TCRs were present in many individuals. A few of the identified cytomegalovirus-associated TCR beta chains were confirmed in vitro to be specific for cytomegalovirus antigens.

Specimen: PBMCs. In this chain, TRBV10-2 is recombined with TRBJ1-4; perhaps TRBD1 is the D gene, with 5 bases matching. The TCR comes from a young man in good health and CMV-seropositive. This receptor has the CDR3 CASRKTAATNEKLFF. The DNA sequence is as follows: TGCGCCAGCAGAAAGACAGCTGCAACTAATGAAAAACTGTTTTTT.